The following is a T cell receptor beta chain sequence with its context. Just one base apart from a much larger clone, this may be a read error. The conserved phenylalanine or tryptophan normally closing the CDR3 is absent here, so this likely arose from a read error. No DNA is shown, since the ends of the CDR3 on it are uncertain; the CDR3 is the one TCRdb lists. Molecular barcoded adaptors covering alpha/delta and beta/gamma chains were used on 400 ng RNA. TCRdb reanalysed the reads using MiXCR and keeps one entry per CDR3 protein. The top ten clones hold about 17% of a sample with approximately 50,000 distinct CDR3 sequences, 20% to 25% of them seen once. The entry originates in a study of read filtering for tumor transcriptome and immune sequencing. Looking at the study overall: Whole-transcriptome libraries were prepared after DNase treatment.

The CDR3 length equals 15 residues, ends included. Germline CDR1 is SGHTA and CDR2 is FQGNSA. Sequencing input: a population of CD138-negative cells sorted from bone marrow. The chain carries TRBV7-2 and TRBJ2-1; TRBD1 is the table's D call, not checked against the DNA. The receptor's source is a donor at least 40 years old with multiple myeloma. CDR3 region: CASSLVTGSYNEQSS.